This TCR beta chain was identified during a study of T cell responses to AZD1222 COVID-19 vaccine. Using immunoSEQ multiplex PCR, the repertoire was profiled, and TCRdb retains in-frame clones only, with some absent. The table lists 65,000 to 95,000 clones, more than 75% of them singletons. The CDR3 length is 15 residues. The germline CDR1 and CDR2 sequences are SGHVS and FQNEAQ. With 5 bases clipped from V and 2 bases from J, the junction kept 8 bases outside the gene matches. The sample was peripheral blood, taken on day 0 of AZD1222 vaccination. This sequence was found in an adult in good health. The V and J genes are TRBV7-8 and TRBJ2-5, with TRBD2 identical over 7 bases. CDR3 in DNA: TGTGCCAGCAGCCTAGGGGAGGGCGGACAAGAGACCCAGTACTTC. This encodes CASSLGEGGQETQYF.